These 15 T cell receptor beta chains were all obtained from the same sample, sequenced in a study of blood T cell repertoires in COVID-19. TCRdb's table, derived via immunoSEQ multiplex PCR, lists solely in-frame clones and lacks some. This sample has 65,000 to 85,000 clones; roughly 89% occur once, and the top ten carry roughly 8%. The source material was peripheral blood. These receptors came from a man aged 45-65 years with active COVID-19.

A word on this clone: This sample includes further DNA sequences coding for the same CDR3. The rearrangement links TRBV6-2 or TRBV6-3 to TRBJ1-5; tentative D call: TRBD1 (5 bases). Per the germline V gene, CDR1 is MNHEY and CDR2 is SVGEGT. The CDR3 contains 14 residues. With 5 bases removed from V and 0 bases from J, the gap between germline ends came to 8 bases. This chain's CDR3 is CASSLGLSNQPQHF. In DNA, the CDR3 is TGTGCCAGCAGTCTGGGGCTTAGCAATCAGCCCCAGCATTTT.

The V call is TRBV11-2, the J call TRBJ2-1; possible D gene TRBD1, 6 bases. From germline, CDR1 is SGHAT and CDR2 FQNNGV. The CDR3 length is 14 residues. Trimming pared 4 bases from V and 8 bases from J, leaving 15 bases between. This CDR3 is CASSSYRVIDEQFF. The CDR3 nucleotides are TGTGCCAGCAGCTCCTACAGGGTTATCGATGAGCAGTTCTTC.

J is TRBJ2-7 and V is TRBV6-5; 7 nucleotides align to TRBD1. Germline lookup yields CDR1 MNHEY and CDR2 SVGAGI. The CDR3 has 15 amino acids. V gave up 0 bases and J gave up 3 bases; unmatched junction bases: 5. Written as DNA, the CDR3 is TGTGCCAGCAGTTACTCGAGGGGGCTTCGCTACGAGCAGTACTTC. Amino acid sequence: CASSYSRGLRYEQYF.

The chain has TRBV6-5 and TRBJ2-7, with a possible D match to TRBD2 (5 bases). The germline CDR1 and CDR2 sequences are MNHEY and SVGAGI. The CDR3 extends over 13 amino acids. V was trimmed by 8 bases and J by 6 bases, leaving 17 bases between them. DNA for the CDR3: TGTGCCAGCCGTCTAGGAGGTCTCGGCGAGCAGTACTTC. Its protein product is CASRLGGLGEQYF.

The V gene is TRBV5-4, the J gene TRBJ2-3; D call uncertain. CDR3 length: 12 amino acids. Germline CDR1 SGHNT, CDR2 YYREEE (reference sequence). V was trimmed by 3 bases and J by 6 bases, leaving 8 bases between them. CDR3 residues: CASSSTRDTQYF. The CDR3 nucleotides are TGTGCCAGCAGCTCTACCAGGGATACGCAGTATTTT.

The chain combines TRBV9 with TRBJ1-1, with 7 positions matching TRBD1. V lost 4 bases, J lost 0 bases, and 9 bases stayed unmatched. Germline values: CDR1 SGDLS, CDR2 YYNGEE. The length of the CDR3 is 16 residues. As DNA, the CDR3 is TGTGCCAGCAGCAATACTCCCGGGACAGTGAACACTGAAGCTTTCTTT. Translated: CASSNTPGTVNTEAFF.

The CDR3 coding sequence is TGTGCCAGCAGCGCCAGGGGCGTATTCTTAGATACGCAGTATTTT. This sequence encodes CASSARGVFLDTQYF. The chain is built from TRBV11-2 and TRBJ2-3; D possibly corresponds to TRBD1 (6 bases). The CDR3 consists of 15 residues. Per the germline V gene, CDR1 is SGHAT and CDR2 is FQNNGV. Trimming took off 5 bases at V and 5 bases at J, with 17 bases between the two ends.

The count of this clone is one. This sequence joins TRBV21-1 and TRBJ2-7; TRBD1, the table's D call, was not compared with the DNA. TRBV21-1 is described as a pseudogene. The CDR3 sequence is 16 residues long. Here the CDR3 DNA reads TGTGCCAGCAGCAAAGGAGCACAGGCCATCTCCTACGAGCAGTACTTC. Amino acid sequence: CASSKGAQAISYEQYF.

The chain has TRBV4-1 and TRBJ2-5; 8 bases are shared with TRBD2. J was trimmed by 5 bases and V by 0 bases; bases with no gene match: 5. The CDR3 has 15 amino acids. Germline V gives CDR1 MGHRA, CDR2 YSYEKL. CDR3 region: CASSQDPSGGETQYF. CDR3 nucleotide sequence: TGCGCCAGCAGCCAAGACCCCAGCGGGGGTGAGACCCAGTACTTC.

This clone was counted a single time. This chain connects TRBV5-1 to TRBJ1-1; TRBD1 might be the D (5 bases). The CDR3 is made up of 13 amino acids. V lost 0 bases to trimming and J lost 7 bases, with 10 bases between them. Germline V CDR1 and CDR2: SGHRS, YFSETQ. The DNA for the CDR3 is TGCGCCAGCAGCTTGGCGGTGGGACTTGAAGCTTTCTTT. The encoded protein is CASSLAVGLEAFF. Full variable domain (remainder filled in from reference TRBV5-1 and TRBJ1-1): KAGVTQTPRYLIKTRGQQVTLSCSPISGHRSVSWYQQTPGQGLQFLFEYFSETQRNKGNFPGRFSGRQFSNSRSEMNVSTLELGDSALYLCASSLAVGLEAFFGQGTRLTVV.

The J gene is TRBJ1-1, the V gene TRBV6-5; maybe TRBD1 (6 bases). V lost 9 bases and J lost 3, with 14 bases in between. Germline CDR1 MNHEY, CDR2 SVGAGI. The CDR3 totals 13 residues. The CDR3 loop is CASSENRDTEAFF. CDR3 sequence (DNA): TGTGCCAGTTCCGAAAACAGGGACACTGAAGCTTTCTTT.

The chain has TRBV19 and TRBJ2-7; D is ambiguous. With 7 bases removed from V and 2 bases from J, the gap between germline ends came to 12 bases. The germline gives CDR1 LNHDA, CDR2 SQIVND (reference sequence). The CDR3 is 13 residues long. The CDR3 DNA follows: TGTGCCAGTAATTCCGGTACTACCTACGAGCAGTACTTC. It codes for CASNSGTTYEQYF. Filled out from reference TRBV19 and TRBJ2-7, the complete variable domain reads DGGITQSPKYLFRKEGQNVTLSCEQNLNHDAMYWYRQDPGQGLRLIYYSQIVNDFQKGDIAEGYSVSREKKESFPLTVTSAQKNPTAFYLCASNSGTTYEQYFGPGTRLTVT.

In DNA form, the CDR3 reads TGCGCCAGCAGCTTACAGTATTCCGGGGAGCTGTTTTTT. Amino acids: CASSLQYSGELFF. The rearrangement uses TRBV5-1 and TRBJ2-2; no definite D call. V was pared by 2 bases and J by 6 bases, with 8 bases between. Germline V CDR1 and CDR2: SGHRS, YFSETQ. This CDR3 has 13 amino acids.

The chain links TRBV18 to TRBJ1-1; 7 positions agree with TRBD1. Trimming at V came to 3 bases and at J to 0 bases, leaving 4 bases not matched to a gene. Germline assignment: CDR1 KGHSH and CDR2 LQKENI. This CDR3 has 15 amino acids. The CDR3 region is CASSPLTGVNTEAFF. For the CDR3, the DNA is TGTGCCAGCTCACCCCTTACAGGGGTGAACACTGAAGCTTTCTTT.

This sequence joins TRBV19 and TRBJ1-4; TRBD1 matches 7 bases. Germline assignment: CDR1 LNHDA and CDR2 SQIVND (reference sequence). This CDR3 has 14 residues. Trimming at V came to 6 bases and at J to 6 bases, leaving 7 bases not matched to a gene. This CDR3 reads CASSSTGWHEKLFF. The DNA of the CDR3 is TGTGCCAGTAGCTCGACAGGGTGGCATGAAAAACTGTTTTTT.